The 13 T cell receptor beta chains listed next were all sequenced from one sample in a study of shared clonotypes between healthy human individuals (TCRdb year 2020). CD8 naive samples were CD45RO-negative cells positively selected for CCR7, giving a CD45RA+CCR7+ population that excluded TemRA cells. Library creation used the immunoSEQ multiplex PCR assay. Sourced from immuneACCESS, this table was stored by TCRdb with only in-frame sequences that have V and J called. A share of the clones is absent; for the studies checked, an unresolved V gene accounts for under half, and the remainder has no known explanation. The sample data list around 2,000,000 clones, and approximately 95% of these were observed just once. More than 0.95% of the sample is in the top ten clones. The specimen was naive CD8+ T cells sorted from blood. This specimen's cell subset or site label, per the study, means: CD45RA+CCR7+. These receptors originate from a man younger than 35 in good health.

The chain combines TRBV6-1 with TRBJ1-2; the D gene is possibly TRBD1 (5 bases). This CDR3 is built from 14 residues. V lost 3 bases and J 5 bases, leaving 13 bases between the germline ends. Germline CDR1 is MNHNS and CDR2 is SASEGT. CDR3 loop: CASSELGAGYGYTF. The CDR3 coding sequence is TGTGCCAGCAGTGAGCTTGGGGCTGGGTATGGCTACACCTTC.

The rearrangement links TRBV25-1 to TRBJ2-1; D unclear. Germline V gene lookup returns CDR1 MGHDK and CDR2 SYGVNS. This CDR3 contains 12 residues. V was shortened by 4 bases and J by 8 bases, with 9 bases between the two germline ends. CDR3 sequence: CASSGSLDEQFF. DNA for the CDR3: TGTGCCAGCAGTGGGTCACTCGATGAGCAGTTCTTC.

This sequence joins TRBV27 and TRBJ2-1; D gene unclear. The CDR3 spans 15 residues. Trimming removed 2 bases from V and 1 base from J, with 9 bases in between. Per the germline V gene, CDR1 is MNHEY and CDR2 is SMNVEV (reference sequence). CDR3 in amino acids: CASSLGFPSYNEQFF. DNA for the CDR3: TGTGCCAGCAGTTTAGGGTTTCCATCCTACAATGAGCAGTTCTTC.

The V gene is TRBV7-2, the J gene TRBJ2-3; D gene ambiguous. CDR1 is SGHTA and CDR2 is FQGNSA in the germline V gene. The CDR3 sequence is 15 residues long. Trimming shortened V by 2 bases and J by 3 bases, and 12 bases separated the two germline ends. CDR3 amino acids: CASSLLTGRTDTQYF. CDR3 nucleotide sequence: TGTGCCAGCAGCTTACTAACCGGGCGGACAGATACGCAGTATTTT.

The V gene is TRBV5-4, the J gene TRBJ2-3; D not resolved. CDR3 size: 13 residues. Trimming stripped 5 bases from V and 0 bases from J, with 7 bases between. CDR1 and CDR2 from the germline V gene are SGHNT and YYREEE (reference sequence). The CDR3, as DNA: TGTGCCAGCAGGGGTAGGAGCACAGATACGCAGTATTTT. It translates to CASRGRSTDTQYF.

This clone was counted a single time. Other DNA sequences in this specimen translate into the identical CDR3. J is TRBJ2-3 and V is TRBV7-6, with D possibly matching TRBD2 (6 bases). Germline-derived CDR1 and CDR2 are SGHVS and FNYEAQ. With 0 bases removed from V and 5 bases from J, the gap between germline ends came to 9 bases. The CDR3 has 14 residues. The CDR3 reads CASSLAGGLDTQYF. CDR3 nucleotides: TGTGCCAGCAGCTTAGCGGGAGGTCTAGATACGCAGTATTTT.

V usage is TRBV6-6 and J usage is TRBJ2-5; D may match TRBD1 or TRBD2 (5 bases each). The germline gives CDR1 MNHNY, CDR2 SVGAGI (reference sequence). This CDR3 has 15 amino acids. V shed 0 bases and J shed 2 bases, with 10 bases lying between them. CDR3 sequence (DNA): TGTGCCAGCAGTTACTCAGACGAGGGGCAAGAGACCCAGTACTTC. Amino acids: CASSYSDEGQETQYF.

The chain recombines TRBV7-9 with TRBJ1-2; TRBD1 might be the D (5 bases). Deletions cut 2 bases from V and 8 bases from J, with 9 bases between. This CDR3 spans 12 amino acids. The germline V gene encodes CDR1 SEHNR and CDR2 FQNEAQ (reference sequence). The CDR3 region has the DNA TGTGCCAGCAGCTTAATAGGGGACGGCTACACCTTC. This gives the protein CASSLIGDGYTF.

The V call is TRBV9, the J call TRBJ2-5; 9 positions match TRBD1. The CDR3 runs to 13 residues. In germline, CDR1 is SGDLS, CDR2 YYNGEE. Trimming took 0 bases from V and 7 from J; bases not matched to a gene: 1. The CDR3 DNA reads as TGTGCCAGCAGCGTAGGGGACAGGGTGACCCAGTACTTC. Protein product: CASSVGDRVTQYF.

The chain joins TRBV27 to TRBJ1-2; D unresolved. V was cut by 8 bases and J by 1 base, with 17 bases left in between. The germline V gene has CDR1 MNHEY and CDR2 SMNVEV (reference sequence). The CDR3 spans 15 residues. CDR3 loop: CASGIQSGLNYGYTF. The CDR3, as DNA: TGTGCCAGCGGAATCCAGAGCGGGCTTAACTATGGCTACACCTTC.

This rearrangement joins TRBV5-1 to TRBJ1-1; D unclear. The CDR3 extends over 12 amino acids. Germline V lookup: CDR1 SGHRS, CDR2 YFSETQ. The V end was cut by 5 bases, the J end by 1 base, with 6 bases between. CDR3 sequence (DNA): TGCGCCAGCAGAAGCGGGAACACTGAAGCTTTCTTT. It specifies CASRSGNTEAFF.

Here the CDR3 DNA reads TGTGCCAGCAGTGACTTCACCGGGGAGCTGTTTTTT. Translated: CASSDFTGELFF. The gene calls are TRBV2 and TRBJ2-2; D unclear. From germline, CDR1 is SNHLY and CDR2 FYNNEI. Trimming took 3 bases from V and 4 from J, leaving 3 bases between them. CDR3 length equals 12 residues. The variable domain in full, completed from reference TRBV2 and TRBJ2-2, reads EPEVTQTPSHQVTQMGQEVILRCVPISNHLYFYWYRQILGQKVEFLVSFYNNEISEKSEIFDDQFSVERPDGSNFTLKIRSTKLEDSAMYFCASSDFTGELFFGEGSRLTVL.

This sequence joins TRBV10-1 and TRBJ2-1; 8 bases match TRBD2. The V gene's germline CDR1 is WNHNN and CDR2 SYGVQD (reference sequence). V shed 2 bases, J shed 3 bases, and the junction held 6 bases outside the gene matches. The CDR3 sequence is 16 residues long. CDR3 residues: CASSEIPGGDYNEQFF. The CDR3, as DNA: TGCGCCAGCAGTGAGATACCGGGAGGGGACTACAATGAGCAGTTCTTC.